Following are 3 T cell receptor beta chains from one sample sequenced in a study of T cells in Graves' hyperthyroidism and ophthalmopathy. TCR beta CDR3 sequences were amplified from RNA transcripts. In the first-round RT-PCR of the TCR CDR3, the HTBI primer set was used. TCRdb passed the multiplex PCR reads through MiXCR, listing each CDR3 protein once. The repertoire holds under 130,000 distinct CDR3 sequences, with roughly 47% as singletons. The sequenced sample consisted of blood. The receptors were sampled from a man in his forties with Graves' hyperthyroidism.

This clonotype was counted a single time. This chain joins TRBV7-9 and TRBJ2-1, with 7 bases lining up with TRBD2. This CDR3 has 17 amino acids. Germline V lookup: CDR1 SEHNR, CDR2 FQNEAQ (reference sequence). Trimming at V came to 5 bases and at J to 9 bases, leaving 19 bases not matched to a gene. CDR3 sequence reads: CASSRYTGGGEGGEQFF. The CDR3, as DNA: TGTGCCAGCAGCCGATACACCGGGGGTGGGGAGGGAGGTGAGCAGTTCTTC.

V gene TRBV30 combines with J gene TRBJ1-5; D is perhaps TRBD1 (5 bases). This CDR3 comprises 14 residues. In germline, CDR1 is GTSNPN, CDR2 SVGIG (reference sequence). Trimming shortened V by 3 bases and J by 2 bases, and 11 bases separated the two germline ends. CDR3 sequence reads: CAWRGQGGNQPQHF. CDR3 coding DNA: TGTGCCTGGAGGGGCCAGGGAGGCAATCAGCCCCAGCATTTT.

This clonotype showed up many times. V usage is TRBV20-1 and J usage is TRBJ2-5, with unresolved D. Trimming took 5 bases from V and 4 from J, leaving 20 bases between them. The CDR3 loop spans 15 amino acids. CDR1 is DFQATT and CDR2 is SNEGSKA in the germline V gene (reference sequence). Here the CDR3 DNA reads TGCAGTGCTGGCCCCCGGCTTCAAGGTGGAGAGACCCAGTACTTC. Protein sequence: CSAGPRLQGGETQYF.